The present entry profiles one TCR beta chain with its context. Its antigen is currently unknown. PCR amplification relied on 60 Vbeta primers (plus 13 Jbeta primers). Repertoires were generated with immunoSEQ multiplex PCR, while TCRdb's copy carries only in-frame clones and drops some. Of about 180,000 clones in the sample, 70% to 80% are singletons; the top ten hold 1.4%. This sample was included in a study of cytomegalovirus exposure and HLA in healthy donors. Overall study results and limits: One variant, a missense change in DCLRE1C, was linked in a later analysis to TCR beta V- and J-gene trimming. In an earlier analysis, about 90% or about 30%: the productive usage of most TCR beta V segments. CMV serostatus was the only immune exposure information that was available.

Per germline, CDR1 SGHVS and CDR2 FQNEAQ. The CDR3 length is 17 residues. J lost 4 bases, V lost 2 bases, and 5 bases had no gene match. The chain combines TRBV7-8 with TRBJ2-2; 12 nucleotides match TRBD2. The sample consisted of PBMCs. This sequence was found in a woman between 25 and 40 years old in good health and CMV-seropositive. Written as DNA, the CDR3 is TGTGCCAGCAGCTTATCGGCTAGCGGGAGGGCCACCGGGGAGCTGTTTTTT. Amino acid sequence: CASSLSASGRATGELFF.